Below are 4 T cell receptor beta chains sequenced from a single sample in a study of T cells in Graves' hyperthyroidism and ophthalmopathy. TCR beta CDR3 regions were amplified from RNA transcripts. In the first-round RT-PCR of the TCR CDR3, the HTBI primer set was used. TCRdb itself ran the multiplex PCR reads through MiXCR, one entry per CDR3 protein. The data hold 550,000 to 700,000 distinct CDR3 sequences, with approximately 44% observed a single time. The specimen sequenced was peripheral blood or thyroid tissue (not recorded which). The receptors stem from an adult woman with Graves' disease, either hyperthyroidism or ophthalmopathy (not recorded which).

This clonotype was seen repeatedly, ten times or more. V usage is TRBV11-2 and J usage is TRBJ2-7; no firm D call. Germline V gene data show CDR1 as SGHAT and CDR2 as FQNNGV. V was clipped by 0 bases and J by 7 bases, with 10 bases between them. The length of the CDR3 is 13 residues. CDR3 in amino acids: CASSLEVTYEQYF. As DNA, the CDR3 is TGTGCCAGCAGCTTAGAAGTTACGTATGAGCAGTACTTC.

This clonotype came up many times. The chain links TRBV6-2 or TRBV6-3 to TRBJ2-7; D gene unclear. The V gene's germline CDR1 is MNHEY and CDR2 SVGEGT. The CDR3 totals 11 residues. V gave up 2 bases and J gave up 7 bases, with 6 bases separating them. CDR3 protein: CASSYLREQYF. The CDR3 bases are TGTGCCAGCAGTTACCTGAGGGAGCAGTACTTC.

CDR3 sequence reads: CASTWIGDGYTF. In DNA form, the CDR3 reads TGTGCCAGCACCTGGATAGGGGATGGCTACACCTTC. The chain employs TRBV6-1 and TRBJ1-2; maybe TRBD1 (5 bases). CDR1 and CDR2 from the germline V gene are MNHNS and SASEGT. The CDR3 runs to 12 residues. Trimming cost V 7 bases and J 6 bases, with 12 bases left between them.

The rearrangement links TRBV20-1 to TRBJ2-3, with 9 positions matching TRBD2. Per the germline V gene, CDR1 is DFQATT and CDR2 is SNEGSKA (reference sequence). The CDR3 spans 14 residues. With 6 bases clipped from V and 3 bases from J, the junction kept 7 bases outside the gene matches. Here the CDR3 reads CSATMAGGTDTQYF. The DNA for the CDR3 is TGCAGTGCCACAATGGCGGGAGGGACAGATACGCAGTATTTT.